The sequence of this T cell receptor beta chain was determined in a study of identical twins (dated by TCRdb to about 2016). At the level of the whole study: The study deep-sequenced TCR alpha and beta repertoires from monozygotic twins, unrelated adults of various ages and cord blood to test whether fetal clonotypes persist. To rule out contamination, replicate twin experiments were performed at different times with different library preparation protocols. Broader findings and caveats from the paper: Out-of-frame TCR alpha sequences shared between twins showed an excess of low generation-probability sequences compared with coincidental sharing between unrelated individuals. In monozygotic twins, recombination models systematically underestimated out-of-frame TCR alpha sharing, but the models matched the sharing seen between unrelated individuals. Fewer insertions were carried by abundant cord blood beta clonotypes; a weaker similar trend was observed in young adult naive repertoires, while no such trend was observed in memory repertoires. A weaker excess of twin sharing was found in beta out-of-frame sequences because the signal-to-noise ratio was lowered by fewer shared sequences. Because the same donors could not be followed over many years, the conclusions depended on cross-sectional statistical analysis. Invariant T cells such as MAIT and iNKT could partly confound zero-insertion analyses, though diverse VJ usage argued against this for most clonotypes.

In the germline V gene (reference sequence), CDR1 corresponds to MNHEY and CDR2 to SMNVEV. The V end gives up 6 bases and the J end 15 bases, leaving 10 bases in the junction not matched to a gene. The CDR3 sequence holds 12 residues, the cysteine and phenylalanine included. The CDR3 DNA has 36 bases and is translated from base 1. Points on this clonotype: Its target antigen remains unknown. No per-base quality is available; no much larger clone lies one base away.

Libraries were built with 5' RACE. Sequencer: Illumina HiSeq 2000. Template switching introduced a universal primer binding site; the final cDNA contained a unique molecular identifier, enabling accurate counting of TCR cDNA molecules. Specific primers in the conserved constant-segment region were used to synthesize first-strand cDNA for the TCR alpha and beta chains. To control for contamination, every cDNA library was double barcoded, receiving both a SMART-Mk sample barcode and Illumina barcodes. TruSeq adapter sequences along with Illumina sample barcodes were introduced in two successive PCR steps. Sequencing of the TCR alpha and beta cDNA libraries was done on the Illumina HiSeq platform using custom primers. Turning to the authors' computational methods: MiGEC processed the raw reads to extract unique molecular identifiers, while MiXCR was used to determine the CDR3 positions. Recombination models were inferred per individual with the repgenHMM and IGoR tools using an EM algorithm. The analysis of shared clonotypes was done with the tcR package in R, with sharing normalized by the product of cloneset sizes. Out-of-frame nonproductive sequences were analyzed to study raw recombination free of thymic and clonal selection effects. The public sequencing data were trimmed at Q25 with fastp and processed into clonotypes with MiXCR by TCRdb, which kept only in-frame beta chains. For every CDR3 protein sequence, its rows merge into one entry that carries the most common genes and DNA. These V and J calls are TCRdb output, not the study's own analysis. The sample table shows approximately 530,000 distinct CDR3 sequences, and 20% to 25% are seen once. Of the sample, 0.4% to 0.6% falls within the top ten clones.

Every donor was a healthy Caucasian. Three pairs of female monozygotic twins, all aged about 18 to 29 years, made up the twin cohort. Positive isolation kits from Invitrogen were used to isolate CD4+ and CD8+ T cell populations. These data are also associated with another study on yellow fever vaccine responses in identical twins. The second study's authors report: According to the authors, the vaccine-induced T cell response in identical twins seemed to be partly convergent and partly specific to each individual. In the study, vaccine-responding T cell clones were precisely tracked in identical twins.

This TCR was recovered from a woman under 30 in good health. Sequenced sample: CD4+ T cells sorted from blood. The V gene is TRBV27 and the J gene is TRBJ2-1; 8 bases in the middle match TRBD1. The nucleotide sequence reads as follows: TGTGCCAGCAGCCTCAGACAGGGGCGAATGTTCTTC. The resulting protein is CASSLRQGRMFF.